There are many counts of the clone carrying this T cell receptor (beta chain). Its antigen is as yet unknown. This sample is drawn from a study of early T cells in non-severe SARS-CoV-2 infection. Study as a whole: Sequencing input comprised bulk RNA from unsorted whole blood; chain pairing was not available.

Findings and caveats of the study: Lookups in VDJdb leaned toward anti-spike CD8 responses and missed private and CD4 specificities.

Germline CDR1 and CDR2: LGHNA and YSLEER. This CDR3 is 13 amino acids long. Trimming took 1 base from V and 3 from J, leaving 6 bases between them. Researchers tagged individual cDNA molecules with unique molecular identifiers. From the 5' RACE reads, TCRdb called clonotypes with MiXCR, one entry per CDR3 protein. The table has about 35,000 distinct CDR3 sequences, 4% to 5% seen once. Specimen: whole blood. The clonotype originates from an adult who was a healthcare worker with PCR-confirmed SARS-CoV-2 infection or an uninfected control (not recorded which). The rearrangement joins TRBV4-3 to TRBJ1-1; no firm D call. The CDR3 loop is CASSQVEYTEAFF. The DNA for the CDR3 is TGCGCCAGCAGCCAAGTAGAGTACACTGAAGCTTTCTTT.